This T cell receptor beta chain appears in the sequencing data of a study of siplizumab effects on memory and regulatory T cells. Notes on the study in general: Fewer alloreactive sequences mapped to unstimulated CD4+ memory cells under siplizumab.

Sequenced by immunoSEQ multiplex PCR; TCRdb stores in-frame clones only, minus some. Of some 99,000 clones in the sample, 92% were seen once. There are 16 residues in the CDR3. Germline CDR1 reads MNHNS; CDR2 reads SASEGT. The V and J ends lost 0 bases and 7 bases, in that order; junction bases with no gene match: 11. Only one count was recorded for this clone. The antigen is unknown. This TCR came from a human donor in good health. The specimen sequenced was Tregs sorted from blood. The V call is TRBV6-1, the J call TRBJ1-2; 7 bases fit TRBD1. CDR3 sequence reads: CASSEAYRGGATGYTF. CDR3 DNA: TGTGCCAGCAGTGAAGCATACCGAGGGGGCGCAACTGGCTACACCTTC.